The present TCR beta chain was sequenced within a study of response to subunit inactivated influenza vaccine. This clonotype came up a few times. What it binds is unknown. J lost 8 bases, V lost 5 bases, and 9 bases had no gene match. Germline values: CDR1 MNHNS, CDR2 SASEGT. The CDR3 has 14 amino acids. Notes on the study in general: Seasonal influenza vaccination, on each occasion, was suggested by the authors to recruit few new T cells.

TCRdb fed the RT-PCR reads into MiXCR, producing one record per CDR3 protein. The sample holds around 600,000 distinct CDR3 sequences, approximately 10% seen once. This sample was shared with a second study, whose subject was T cells expressing NK-cell markers. That paper notes: With UMIs, 5'RACE template switching was used to make TCR beta cDNA. The authors derived TCR beta repertoires from sorted CD3+CD56+NKG2C+, CD3+CD56+NKG2C- and CD3+CD56-NKG2C+ T cells. The share of CD8+ T cells held by dominant NKG2C+ clonotypes was roughly 1.0-8% in roughly 6 donors. There were a few donors in whom these clonotypes also led the CD3+CD56-NKG2C+ fraction.

The receptor's source is a man in his forties or fifties who received an inactivated influenza vaccine. This specimen was PBMCs from blood, taken on the day of vaccination. The chain employs TRBV6-1 and TRBJ2-1, with 7 bases fitting TRBD2. The CDR3 nucleotides are TGTGCCAGCAGTCCCTGGCGGGAGCTTTATGAGCAGTTCTTC. Its protein product is CASSPWRELYEQFF.